The clone carrying this T cell receptor beta chain has a single count. Antigen unknown. Produced via immunoSEQ multiplex PCR; TCRdb's table is partial and in-frame only. Of about 69,000 clones listed, roughly nine tenths are singletons. This record belongs to a study of OX40 agonist ivuxolimab in advanced cancers. Background on the study: Hepatocellular carcinoma, melanoma, renal cell or head and neck cancer occurred in dose-escalation patients. Partial responses were recorded for three patients, including one with hepatocellular carcinoma and two with cutaneous melanoma. Notes on the study in general: Blood T cells, both CD4+ and CD8+, expanded clonally by week 6 at 0.1 to 3.0 mg/kg.

The material was CD4+ or CD8+ T cells sorted from blood, obtained in a trial of the OX40 agonist ivuxolimab. The clonotype comes from an adult with an advanced solid tumor such as melanoma, head and neck, liver or kidney cancer.

DNA for the CDR3: TGTGCCAGTAGTGAAGGGCTCAGCGTTCATGAAAAACTGTTTTTT. Translation: CASSEGLSVHEKLFF. The chain is built from TRBV19 and TRBJ1-4; D is unclear. V lost 5 bases and J 6 bases, leaving 16 bases between the germline ends. CDR3 length equals 15 residues. CDR1 is LNHDA and CDR2 is SQIVND in the germline V gene (reference sequence).